The 16 T cell receptor beta chains below were found in one sample sequenced in a study of early T cells in non-severe SARS-CoV-2 infection. A single record per CDR3 protein comes from TCRdb applying MiXCR to the 5' RACE reads. This sample yields around 39,000 distinct CDR3 sequences, of which around 8% are seen a single time; around 12% belongs to the top ten. Sequenced here: whole blood, sampled at baseline. These receptors all stem from an adult who was a healthcare worker with PCR-confirmed SARS-CoV-2 infection or an uninfected control (not recorded which).

This clonotype has a count of ten or more. The chain is built from TRBV3-1 and TRBJ2-7; D perhaps matches TRBD1 (6 bases). CDR3 length: 15 residues. Per the germline V gene, CDR1 is LGHDT and CDR2 is YNNKEL (reference sequence). V was pared by 5 bases and J by 7 bases, with 21 bases between. The CDR3 loop reads CASSNTPTARGEQYF. CDR3 DNA sequence: TGTGCCAGCAGCAACACACCGACAGCTAGGGGGGAGCAGTACTTC.

This clonotype was seen a handful of times. The genes are TRBV27 and TRBJ2-7, with D maybe TRBD2 (5 bases). Per germline, CDR1 MNHEY and CDR2 SMNVEV (reference sequence). V lost 8 bases, J lost 4 bases, and 12 bases lay in between. This CDR3 is built from 12 residues. The CDR3 protein is CASGPGDYEQYF. The CDR3 DNA reads as TGTGCCAGCGGTCCCGGGGATTACGAGCAGTACTTC.

This clonotype was detected ten times or more. The chain joins TRBV20-1 to TRBJ2-4; TRBD2 might be the D (6 bases). Trimming pared 5 bases from V and 6 bases from J, leaving 17 bases between. This CDR3 spans 14 amino acids. Germline V CDR1 and CDR2: DFQATT, SNEGSKA (reference sequence). CDR3 nucleotide sequence: TGCAGTGCTTTACCGGGGGAAGAACTAAACATTCAGTACTTC. Amino acids: CSALPGEELNIQYF.

This clonotype turned up a few times. The chain couples TRBV6-5 to TRBJ1-2; the D gene is possibly TRBD1 (6 bases). The V end lost 9 bases, the J end lost 5 bases, and 16 bases lay between the germline ends. The CDR3 has 13 residues. Germline CDR1 is MNHEY and CDR2 is SVGAGI. CDR3 sequence: CASTDRNSYGYTF. In nucleotides, the CDR3 is TGTGCCAGTACCGACAGGAACTCGTATGGCTACACCTTC.

This clonotype has just one count. CDR3 loop: CASSQGKGPWEQYF. In DNA form, the CDR3 reads TGCGCCAGCAGCCAAGGGAAGGGCCCGTGGGAGCAGTACTTC. The chain uses TRBV4-1 and TRBJ2-7; D remains unclear. Germline V CDR1 and CDR2: MGHRA, YSYEKL. V was shortened by 1 base and J by 7 bases, with 14 bases between the two germline ends. This CDR3 spans 14 amino acids.

In its sample, this clonotype was seen a few times. The genes are TRBV28 and TRBJ2-7; 10 positions match TRBD2. CDR3 length: 15 residues. The V gene's germline CDR1 is MDHEN and CDR2 SYDVKM. Unmatched junction bases numbered 7, after V lost 4 bases and J lost 4 bases. In DNA, the CDR3 is TGTGCCAGCAGTTCTTTAGCGGGGGGACAGTACGAGCAGTACTTC. Translation gives CASSSLAGGQYEQYF.

This clonotype was picked up many times. This chain uses TRBV6-6 with TRBJ1-5, with D perhaps TRBD1 (5 bases). The CDR3 covers 16 residues. Trimming removed 7 bases at V and 0 bases at J, with 16 bases between. Germline V gene lookup returns CDR1 MNHNY and CDR2 SVGAGI (reference sequence). This CDR3 reads CASTRRGLDSNQPQHF. The CDR3 DNA follows: TGTGCCAGCACCCGGAGGGGCCTCGATAGCAATCAGCCCCAGCATTTT.

This clonotype came up many times. This chain links TRBV20-1 with TRBJ2-6, with D tentatively TRBD1 or TRBD2 (6 bases each). V gave up 1 base and J gave up 0 bases, with 13 bases separating them. The CDR3 length is 17 residues. Germline lookup yields CDR1 DFQATT and CDR2 SNEGSKA (reference sequence). As DNA, the CDR3 is TGCAGTGCTAGAGCGGTCGGGGGCTCCTCTGGGGCCAACGTCCTGACTTTC. Amino acid sequence: CSARAVGGSSGANVLTF.

Many counts were recorded for this clonotype. The chain joins TRBV10-1 to TRBJ1-6, with D possibly matching TRBD1 (5 bases). Germline CDR1 and CDR2: WNHNN and SYGVQD (reference sequence). The CDR3 totals 14 residues. Trimming pared 6 bases from V and 8 bases from J, leaving 14 bases between. The CDR3 region is CASSPGGGDSPLHF. The CDR3, as DNA: TGCGCCAGCAGCCCTGGGGGAGGGGATTCACCCCTCCACTTT.

The sample holds many counts of this clonotype. The V call is TRBV11-2, the J call TRBJ2-7; no clear D gene. V lost 4 bases and J 3 bases, leaving 10 bases between the germline ends. This CDR3 spans 13 amino acids. Looked up from germline, CDR1 is SGHAT and CDR2 is FQNNGV. The CDR3 DNA reads TGTGCCAGCAGCTCCGACACCTTCTACGAGCAGTACTTC. Its protein product is CASSSDTFYEQYF.

The chain uses TRBV6-6 and TRBJ2-1, with TRBD2 matching 8 bases. The V gene end was trimmed by 2 bases and the J gene end by 9 bases; junction bases not matched to a gene: 12. Germline V CDR1 and CDR2: MNHNY, SVGAGI (reference sequence). The CDR3 is 16 amino acids. The CDR3 region is CASSYPRGAGGSEQFF. CDR3 coding DNA: TGTGCCAGCAGTTACCCCAGGGGTGCGGGGGGAAGTGAGCAGTTCTTC.

Comments on this clonotype: A much more abundant neighbour one base away suggests this may be a read error. The chain carries TRBV30 and TRBJ1-3; possible D gene TRBD1, 6 bases. Germline lookup yields CDR1 GTSNPN and CDR2 SVGIG (reference sequence). CDR3 length: 14 amino acids. The DNA of the CDR3 is TGTGCCTGGACCCTAGGGGGATCTGGAAAAACCATATATTTT. This translates into CAWTLGGSGKTIYF.

This clonotype has a count of ten or more. The CDR3 protein is CASSPRTGYTEAFF. The CDR3, as DNA: TGTGCCAGCAGCCCACGGACAGGGTACACTGAAGCTTTCTTT. The chain uses TRBV11-2 and TRBJ1-1, with 8 positions matching TRBD1. Looked up from germline, CDR1 is SGHAT and CDR2 is FQNNGV. The V segment lost 5 bases and the J segment 3 bases; nucleotides outside the gene matches: 5. The CDR3 totals 14 residues.

The chain carries TRBV11-2 and TRBJ1-2, with D unclear. This CDR3 has 15 amino acids. CDR1 SGHAT and CDR2 FQNNGV come from the germline V gene. V lost 2 bases, J lost 6 bases, and 16 bases lay in between. DNA of the CDR3: TGTGCCAGCAGCTTAACCGATTCACAAATTAATGGCTACACCTTC. It specifies CASSLTDSQINGYTF.

This clonotype has a count of ten or more. V usage is TRBV18 and J usage is TRBJ2-1; 9 positions agree with TRBD2. Germline V gene data show CDR1 as KGHSH and CDR2 as LQKENI. Trimming at V came to 0 bases and at J to 5 bases, leaving 5 bases not matched to a gene. CDR3 length: 16 residues. The CDR3 reads CASSPPLAGANNEQFF. The DNA of the CDR3 is TGTGCCAGCTCACCACCGTTAGCGGGAGCCAACAATGAGCAGTTCTTC.

Many counts were recorded for this clonotype. Here the CDR3 DNA reads TGTGCCAGCAGTAATCTTCGGAATGAAAAACTGTTTTTT. It yields the protein CASSNLRNEKLFF. The chain couples TRBV28 to TRBJ1-4; D not certain. The CDR3 length is 13 residues. V dropped 5 bases and J dropped 5 bases, with 9 bases sitting between them. Germline values: CDR1 MDHEN, CDR2 SYDVKM.